One and the same sample provided the 6 T cell receptor beta chains below, sequenced in a study of Tregs in tolerant kidney transplant recipients. For these receptors, no antigen is known. Generated by immunoSEQ multiplex PCR, the TCRdb table keeps only in-frame clones and is missing some. The sample holds about 2,000 clones; about half are singletons and the top ten take 20% to 25%. Sequencing was carried out using Tregs from blood cultured with allogeneic cells. All receptors derive from a human donor in good health.

The chain combines TRBV28 with TRBJ1-3, with D maybe TRBD1 (5 bases). V lost 10 bases, J lost 0 bases, and 10 bases lay in between. The germline V gene encodes CDR1 MDHEN and CDR2 SYDVKM. This CDR3 comprises 13 residues. As DNA, the CDR3 is TGTGCCACCAGACAGAGCTCTGGAAACACCATATATTTT. Translating gives CATRQSSGNTIYF.

This clone is large by share. The chain couples TRBV7-9 to TRBJ1-6; 8 bases agree with TRBD1. With V trimmed by 5 bases and J by 11 bases, 5 bases remained unmatched. Germline assignment: CDR1 SEHNR and CDR2 FQNEAQ (reference sequence). There are 13 residues in the CDR3. CDR3 DNA: TGTGCCAGCAGCCCTACAGGGGGTACACCCCTCCACTTT. It translates to CASSPTGGTPLHF.

This clone rates as medium-sized. This chain connects TRBV27 to TRBJ1-1; 7 bases map to TRBD1. CDR1 is MNHEY and CDR2 is SMNVEV in the germline V gene (reference sequence). CDR3 length: 15 amino acids. The V gene end was trimmed by 1 base and the J gene end by 1 base; junction bases not matched to a gene: 3. CDR3 amino acids: CASSLLAGGNTEAFF. The CDR3 DNA reads TGTGCCAGCAGTTTATTGGCAGGGGGGAACACTGAAGCTTTCTTT.

This clone was detected a few times. The chain carries TRBV27 and TRBJ2-7; D may be TRBD2 (7 bases). Per germline, CDR1 MNHEY and CDR2 SMNVEV (reference sequence). V was trimmed by 6 bases and J by 2 bases, leaving 20 bases between them. The CDR3 extends over 16 amino acids. This CDR3 is CASSQGGGTRTYEQYF. The CDR3 nucleotides are TGTGCCAGCAGCCAAGGGGGAGGGACCCGGACCTACGAGCAGTACTTC.

The CDR3 loop is CASSYSGREEQYF. The CDR3 DNA follows: TGTGCCAGCAGTTACTCGGGCAGGGAAGAGCAGTACTTC. The chain is built from TRBV6-5 and TRBJ2-7; the D gene is possibly TRBD1 (5 bases). Trimming left V 0 bases short and J 7 bases short, with 10 bases between. Per germline, CDR1 MNHEY and CDR2 SVGAGI. This CDR3 comprises 13 residues.

This chain links TRBV15 with TRBJ2-1; 7 nucleotides agree with TRBD2. The CDR3 has 15 residues. Losses at the gene ends were 1 base for V and 4 bases for J; bases not matched to a gene: 4. From germline, CDR1 is LNHNV and CDR2 YYDKDF (reference sequence). The CDR3 protein is CATSRGGRGYNEQFF. Written as DNA, the CDR3 is TGTGCCACCAGCAGAGGGGGGAGGGGTTACAATGAGCAGTTCTTC.